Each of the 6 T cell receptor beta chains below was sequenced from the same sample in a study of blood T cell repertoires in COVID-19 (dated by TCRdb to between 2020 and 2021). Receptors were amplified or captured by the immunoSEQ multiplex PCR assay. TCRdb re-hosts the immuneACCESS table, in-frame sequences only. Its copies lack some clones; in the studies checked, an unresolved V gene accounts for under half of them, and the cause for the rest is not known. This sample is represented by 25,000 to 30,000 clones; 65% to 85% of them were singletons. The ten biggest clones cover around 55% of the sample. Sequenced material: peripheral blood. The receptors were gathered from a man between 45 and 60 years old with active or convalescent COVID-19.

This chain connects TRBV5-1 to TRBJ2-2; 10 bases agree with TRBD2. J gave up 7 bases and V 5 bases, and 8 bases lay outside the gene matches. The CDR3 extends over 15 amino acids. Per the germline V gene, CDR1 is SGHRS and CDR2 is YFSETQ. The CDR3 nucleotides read TGCGCCAGCAGACTGGGACTAGCGTATGGCGGGGAGCTGTTTTTT. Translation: CASRLGLAYGGELFF.

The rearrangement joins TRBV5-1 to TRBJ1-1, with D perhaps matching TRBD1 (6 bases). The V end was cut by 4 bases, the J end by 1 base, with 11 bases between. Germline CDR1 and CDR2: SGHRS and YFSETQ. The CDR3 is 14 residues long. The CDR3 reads CASSQGFSNTEAFF. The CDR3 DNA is TGCGCCAGCAGCCAGGGGTTCTCGAACACTGAAGCTTTCTTT.

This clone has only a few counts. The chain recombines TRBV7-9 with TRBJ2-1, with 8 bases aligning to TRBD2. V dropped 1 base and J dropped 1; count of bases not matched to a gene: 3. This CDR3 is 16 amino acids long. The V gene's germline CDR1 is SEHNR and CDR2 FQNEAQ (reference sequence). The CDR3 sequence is CASSLVGGRSYNEQFF. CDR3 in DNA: TGTGCCAGCAGCTTAGTCGGCGGGAGGTCCTACAATGAGCAGTTCTTC.

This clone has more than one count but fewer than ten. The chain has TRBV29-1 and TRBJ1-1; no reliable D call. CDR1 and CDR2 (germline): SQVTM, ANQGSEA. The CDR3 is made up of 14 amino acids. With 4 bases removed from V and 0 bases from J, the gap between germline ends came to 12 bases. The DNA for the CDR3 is TGCAGCGTTGCCAGGACTGAAATGAACACTGAAGCTTTCTTT. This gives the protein CSVARTEMNTEAFF.

DNA of the CDR3: TGTACCGACCTAAGACAACAGCGGGAGGCCCTTAGGAAGGATGAGCAGTTCTTC. Translated, it gives CTDLRQQREALRKDEQFF. V usage is TRBV6-4 and J usage is TRBJ2-1; 9 nucleotides line up with TRBD2. The CDR3 runs to 18 residues. Germline V gene sequence: CDR1 MRHNA, CDR2 SNTAGT.

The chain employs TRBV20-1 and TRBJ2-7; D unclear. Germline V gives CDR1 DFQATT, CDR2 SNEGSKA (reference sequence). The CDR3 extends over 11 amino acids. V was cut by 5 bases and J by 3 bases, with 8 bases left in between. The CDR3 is CSAGSGYEQYF. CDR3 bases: TGCAGTGCTGGGTCAGGCTACGAGCAGTACTTC.